This TCR beta chain was recorded in a study of CD4+ T cells in melanoma. Overall study results and limits: A reported correlation linked neoantigen-specific CD4+ T cells to CD8+, macrophage and B cell function. In melanoma, neoantigen-specific CD4+ T cells reportedly differed in differentiation state.

A word on this clone: Its antigen is not known.

Sequencing was performed with immunoSEQ multiplex PCR; in TCRdb, only in-frame clones are kept and a portion is missing. The table includes over 100,000 clones, around 93% detected once. CDR3 length: 13 residues. Germline CDR1 SQVTM, CDR2 ANQGSEA. Deletions cut 7 bases from V and 0 bases from J, with 12 bases between. The receptor was derived from a human donor with melanoma. The rearrangement links TRBV29-1 to TRBJ1-1; possibly TRBD1 for D (5 bases). Sequencing was done on a sample of peripheral blood. In nucleotides, the CDR3 is TGCAGCGCGGGGGACGGATTGAACACTGAAGCTTTCTTT. Translation: CSAGDGLNTEAFF.